Listed here is a single T cell receptor beta chain. This clone was detected only a few times. Its antigen is not yet known. The CDR3 end is not reached by the read, which stops 3 residues before it; the germline J gene fills it in. For sequencing input, CVID and control samples contributed equivalent amounts of genomic DNA. For every sample, a 60 bp segment covering the rearranged TCRbeta CDR3 region was amplified and then sequenced. The immunoSEQ assay, a bias-corrected multiplex PCR combined with high-throughput sequencing, was used for TCRbeta amplification. Processing in the source paper ran as follows. Every unique nucleotide sequence counted as a clone and was annotated with V, D and J genes, copy number and frequency. Sequences were labeled productive if in frame, and non-productive if out of frame or containing stop codons. As previously described, Shannon's entropy was used to calculate clonality. The predicted amino acid sequences of productive clones were used to derive mean CDR3 Kyte-Doolittle hydropathy. Hierarchical clustering of scaled V gene usage was performed with the R hclust function using Manhattan distance and complete linkage. Clone sharing by CDR3 amino acid sequence was assessed by resampling 12 repertoires per group over 100 rounds. The repertoires were searched for 70 published EBV-specific TCRbeta sequences and almost 250 published CMV-specific TCRbeta sequences. After a couple of CVID samples that produced fewer than 10,000 sequences were dropped from the analysis, some 41 CVID repertoires remained. The table was pulled from immuneACCESS by TCRdb, which kept in-frame rearrangements only. Such tables lose some clones; where checked, under half of the loss comes from unresolved V genes, and the rest has no known cause. D and trimming come from the DNA, and the V and J calls and clone size come from that table. The table gives about 42,000 clones for this sample, with none occurring only once. The top ten constitute around 5.8% of the sample.

The germline V gene encodes CDR1 KGHSH and CDR2 LQKENI. Trimming leaves V shorter by 8 bases and J shorter by 7 bases, with the junction holding 5 bases beyond the gene matches. The CDR3 sequence holds 13 residues, the cysteine and phenylalanine included. The CDR3 was read in part: 30 bases, with the frame set at base 1. This sample is part of a study of T cell clonality in common variable immunodeficiency (dated by TCRdb to the mid-2010s). The paper's findings and limits, for the study overall: Even though DNA input was the same, control samples had an average of approximately 82,000 unique sequences each, compared with some 32,000 in CVID samples. Healthy controls shared more TCRbeta clones with each other than CVID subjects shared among themselves (p < 0.0001). Patient heterogeneity within the CVID cohort put limits on correlating repertoire features with clinical complications. TCRbeta clonality was higher in CVID subjects than in healthy controls (t-test p = 0.018), and the increase was most characteristic of about a third of subjects. Reportedly, TCRbeta sequences from CVID had fewer deletions and N-nucleotide insertions, and highly modified clones with 13 or more V deletions were absent from CVID. The authors noted that sequencing repertoires of T cell subpopulations would be needed to clarify what caused the increased clonality in CVID.

CVID was diagnosed by standard criteria: serum IgG, IgA and/or IgM reduced below normal range, plus specific antibody deficiency. The CVID group comprised about 46 subjects, 15 or so female and approximately 29 male, aged roughly 8 to 65 years with a mean age of 40. Both CVID patients and healthy controls were predominantly of Caucasian heritage. At the time of study participation, every CVID subject had been on replacement immunoglobulin therapy for at least one year. No CVID subject was ill or taking immunomodulatory or immunosuppressive medication when blood was collected. Heparinized peripheral whole blood samples of about 5 to 8 ml were collected from each donor. TCRbeta CDR3 repertoires were sequenced from genomic DNA of adults with common variable immune deficiency (CVID) and healthy adult controls. Diluted blood was subjected to density centrifugation over Hypaque 1077 or Ficoll-Paque for isolation of peripheral blood mononuclear cells. Genomic DNA was extracted from unsorted mononuclear cells by Qiagen column purification or by a centrifugation-based method.

This receptor was obtained from a human donor with common variable immunodeficiency. Sequenced material: peripheral blood mononuclear cells. The rearrangement joined TRBV18 to TRBJ2-1; TRBD2 fits 10 bases in the junction. CDR3 DNA (partial): TGTGCCAGCAAGCGGGAGGGACGGAATGAG. This yields the protein CASKREGRNE. The entire CDR3 protein reads CASKREGRNEQFF.